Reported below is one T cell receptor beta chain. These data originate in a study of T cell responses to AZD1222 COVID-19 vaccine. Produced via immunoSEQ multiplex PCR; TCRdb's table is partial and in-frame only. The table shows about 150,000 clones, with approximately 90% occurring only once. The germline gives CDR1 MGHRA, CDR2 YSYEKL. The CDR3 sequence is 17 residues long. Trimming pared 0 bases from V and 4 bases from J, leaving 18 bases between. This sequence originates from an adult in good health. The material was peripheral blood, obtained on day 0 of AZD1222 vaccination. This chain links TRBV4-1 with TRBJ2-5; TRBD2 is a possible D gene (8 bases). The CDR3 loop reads CASSQELRGLAGETQYF. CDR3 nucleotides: TGCGCCAGCAGCCAAGAGTTAAGGGGGCTAGCGGGAGAGACCCAGTACTTC.